The clone carrying this T cell receptor (beta chain) was seen many times. Its antigen is as yet unknown. The data originate from a study of early T cells in non-severe SARS-CoV-2 infection. Overall study: Sequencing used unsorted whole-blood bulk RNA, so chains lack pairing.

Attachment of unique molecular identifiers was made to individual cDNA molecules. TCRdb fed the 5' RACE reads into MiXCR, producing one record per CDR3 protein. Of about 80,000 distinct CDR3 sequences detected, 12% appear once; the ten largest clones hold about 14%. General study points: The study's VDJdb matching favored anti-spike CD8 responses and missed private and CD4 specificities.

Germline loops: CDR1 MNHNS, CDR2 SASEGT. Trimming took 5 bases from V and 2 from J, leaving 10 bases between them. The CDR3 length is 14 residues. The source of this sequence is an adult who was a healthcare worker with PCR-confirmed SARS-CoV-2 infection or an uninfected control (not recorded which). The donor label of this sample is uncertain. The genes are TRBV6-1 and TRBJ1-5; TRBD1 might be the D (6 bases). The sample consisted of whole blood, taken at baseline. The CDR3 DNA is TGTGCCAGCAGTTACAGGGCTGGCAATCAGCCCCAGCATTTT. Translated, it gives CASSYRAGNQPQHF.